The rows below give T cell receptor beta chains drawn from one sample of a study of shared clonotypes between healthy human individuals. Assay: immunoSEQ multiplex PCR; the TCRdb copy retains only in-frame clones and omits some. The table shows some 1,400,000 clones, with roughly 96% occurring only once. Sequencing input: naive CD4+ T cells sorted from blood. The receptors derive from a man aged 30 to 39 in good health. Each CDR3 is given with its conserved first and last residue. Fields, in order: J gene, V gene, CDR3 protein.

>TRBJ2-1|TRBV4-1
CASSQGAFYNPDEQFF
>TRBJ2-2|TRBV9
CASSPRREYTGELFF
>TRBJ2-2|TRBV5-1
CASRETGTGATGELFF
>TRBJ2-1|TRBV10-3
CAISVSSGMGNEQFF
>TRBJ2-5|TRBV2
CASSLGQLQETQYF
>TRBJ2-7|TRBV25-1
CASSEFGGSYEQYF
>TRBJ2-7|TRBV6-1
CASMGTGETYEQYF
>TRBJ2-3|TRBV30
CAWSVWAGGSTDTQYF
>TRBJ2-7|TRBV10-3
CAISVSGPVDGEQYF
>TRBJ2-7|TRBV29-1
CSVGYSFYEQYF
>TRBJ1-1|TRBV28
CASSHIMNTEAFF
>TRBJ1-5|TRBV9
CASSAGVTDEQPQHF
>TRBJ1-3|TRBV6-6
CASSYNAGVSGNTIYF
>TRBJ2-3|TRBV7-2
CASSPTRSSTDTQYF
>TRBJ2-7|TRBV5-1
CATRPQGAGDYEQYF
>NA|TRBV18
CASSAVAGGGSSEQYF
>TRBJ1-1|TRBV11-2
CASSSSGTGGYTEAFF
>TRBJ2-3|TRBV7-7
CASSLAPPGEGRITDTQYF
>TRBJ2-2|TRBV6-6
CASSLTGLNTGELFF
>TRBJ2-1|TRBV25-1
CATGGRLRRSGQFF
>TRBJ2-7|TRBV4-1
CASLGQGKNEQYF
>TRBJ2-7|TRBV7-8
CASSLVGVGKVVQYF
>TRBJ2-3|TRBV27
CASSLTYTDTQYF
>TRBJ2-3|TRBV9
CASSRSLAGASSSTDTQYF
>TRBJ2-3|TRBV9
CASSPQTRTDTQYF
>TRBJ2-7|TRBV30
CAWSSTRTSGIVYEQYF
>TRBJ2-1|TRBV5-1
CASSLSPWGNEQFF
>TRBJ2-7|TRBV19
CASRRQGRDEQYF
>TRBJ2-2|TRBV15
CATRPDRGGSGELFF
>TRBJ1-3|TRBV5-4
CASNQKGRGNTIYF
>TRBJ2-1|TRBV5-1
CASSLVGRGNEQFF
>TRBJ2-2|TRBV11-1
CASSFTYAGELFF
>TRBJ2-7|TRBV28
CASTGLAVYEQYF
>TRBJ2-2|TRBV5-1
CASSQEPGQGLVGELFF
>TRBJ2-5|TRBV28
CASSYHSGLGRETQYF
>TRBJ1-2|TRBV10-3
CAIRGSQISYGYTF
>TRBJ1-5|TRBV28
CASSITNQPQHF
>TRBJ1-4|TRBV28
CASSFLGSDEKLFF
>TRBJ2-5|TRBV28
CASSSYWPTGTGQETQYF
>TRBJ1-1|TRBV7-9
CASSSRTGGAGNTEAFF
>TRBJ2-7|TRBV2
CASSDRAGGSYEQYF
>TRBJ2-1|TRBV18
CASSPPGLAGAVEQFF
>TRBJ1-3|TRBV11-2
CASRLGWGTGNTIYF
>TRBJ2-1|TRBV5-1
CASSFTGTSGYNEQFF
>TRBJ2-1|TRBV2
CARNQLGESSYNEQFF
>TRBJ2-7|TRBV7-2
CASSTRVPYEQYF
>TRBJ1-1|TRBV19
CASSIVGVHTEAFF